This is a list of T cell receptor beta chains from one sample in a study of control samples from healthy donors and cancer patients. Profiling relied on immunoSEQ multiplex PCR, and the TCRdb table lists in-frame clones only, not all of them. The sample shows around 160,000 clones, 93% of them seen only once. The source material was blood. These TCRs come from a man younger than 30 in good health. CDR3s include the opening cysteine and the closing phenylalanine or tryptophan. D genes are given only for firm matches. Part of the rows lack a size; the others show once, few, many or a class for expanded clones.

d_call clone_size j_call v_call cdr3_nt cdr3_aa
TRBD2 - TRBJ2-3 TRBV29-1 TGCAGCGGCCGACTAGCGGCCCTCACAGATACGCAGTATTTT CSGRLAALTDTQYF
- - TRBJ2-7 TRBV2 TGTGCCAGCAGTGCTCAGAATCCCTACGAGCAGTACTTC CASSAQNPYEQYF
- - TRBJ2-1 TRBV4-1 TGCGCCAGCAGCCCGGTACGGACGGTCAATGAGCAGTTCTTC CASSPVRTVNEQFF
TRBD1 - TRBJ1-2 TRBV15 TGTGCCACCAGCAGAAAACAGGGGGCGCTTGGCTACACCTTC CATSRKQGALGYTF
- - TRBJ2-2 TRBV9 TGTGCCAGCAGCGTAGAAGACAGATTAAACACCGGGGAGCTGTTTTTT CASSVEDRLNTGELFF
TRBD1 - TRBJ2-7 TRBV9 TGTGCCAGCAGCGTAGGCGGGACAGGGCACTCCTACGAGCAGTACTTC CASSVGGTGHSYEQYF
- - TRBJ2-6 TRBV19 TGTGCCAGTAGTCCTGACCGATCTGGGGCCAACGTCCTGACTTTC CASSPDRSGANVLTF
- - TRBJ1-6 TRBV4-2 TGTGCCAGCAGCCAGAGACAACACGGGGCCCCAGTCCACTTT CASSQRQHGAPVHF
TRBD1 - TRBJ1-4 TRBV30 TGTGCCTGGAGCCGACAGGGAGGGTCTGAAAAACTGTTTTTT CAWSRQGGSEKLFF
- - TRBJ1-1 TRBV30 TGTGCCTGGAGTGTATATGGGAACACTGAAGCTTTCTTT CAWSVYGNTEAFF
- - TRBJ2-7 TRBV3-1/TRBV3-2 TGTGCCAGCAGCCAGGGGGGTTACGAGCAGTACTTC CASSQGGYEQYF
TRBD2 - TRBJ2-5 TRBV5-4 TGTGCCAGCAGCTTGGATCCAGCGGGGGGGATTAAAGAGACCCAGTACTTC CASSLDPAGGIKETQYF
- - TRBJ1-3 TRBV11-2 TGTGCCAGCAGCTTGGGCCGGGACACCATATATTTT CASSLGRDTIYF
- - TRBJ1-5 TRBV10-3 TGTGCCATCAATGGTGAAAGGAATCAGCCCCAGCATTTT CAINGERNQPQHF
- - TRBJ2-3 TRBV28 TGTGCCAGCAGGTCGGCCAGGGGAACAGATACGCAGTATTTT CASRSARGTDTQYF
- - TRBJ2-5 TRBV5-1 TGCGCCAGCAGCTTGGCCCGGGAGACCCAGTACTTC CASSLARETQYF
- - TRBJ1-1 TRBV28 TGTGCCAGCAGTTTACCCGAGATGAACACTGAAGCTTTCTTT CASSLPEMNTEAFF
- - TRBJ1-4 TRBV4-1 TGCGCCAGCAGCCAAGAGGGCAGGGCCTGGGAAAAACTGTTTTTT CASSQEGRAWEKLFF
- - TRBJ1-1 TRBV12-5 TGTGCTAGTAGCCCCGCCCCGGCTTTCTTT CASSPAPAFF
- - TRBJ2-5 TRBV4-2 TGTGCCAGCAGCCAAGAATTGCGGGCCATGTACCAAGAGACCCAGTACTTC CASSQELRAMYQETQYF
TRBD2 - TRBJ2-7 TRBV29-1 TGCAGCGCGACTAGCGACTCCTACGAGCAGTACTTC CSATSDSYEQYF
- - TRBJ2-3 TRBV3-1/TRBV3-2 TGTGCCAGCAGCCAAGACATGCCATCTCTTACGCAGTATTTT CASSQDMPSLTQYF
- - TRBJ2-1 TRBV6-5 TGTGCCAGCAGTTACGGAGGGGATGGGAATGAGCAGTTCTTC CASSYGGDGNEQFF
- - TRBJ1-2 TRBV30 TGTGCCTGGTCGGAGGACTATGGCTACACCTTC CAWSEDYGYTF
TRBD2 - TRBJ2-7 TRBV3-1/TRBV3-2 TGTGCCAGCAGCCAATTTCCGGGACTAGCGGCTTCCTACGAGCAGTACTTC CASSQFPGLAASYEQYF
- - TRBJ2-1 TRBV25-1 TGTGCCAGCAGTGCGGAGGGTGGCCCTAATGAGCAGTTCTTC CASSAEGGPNEQFF
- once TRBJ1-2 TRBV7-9 TGTGCCAGCAGCTTGGGACAAGCTCTGGTCTCTAACTATGGCTACACCTTC CASSLGQALVSNYGYTF
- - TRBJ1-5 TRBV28 TGTGCCAGCAGTTTGGTGGGACGGTATAGCAATCAGCCCCAGCATTTT CASSLVGRYSNQPQHF
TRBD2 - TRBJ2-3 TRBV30 TGTGCCTGGGTGGGACTAGTCGAACGAAGGGGTACGCAGTATTTT CAWVGLVERRGTQYF
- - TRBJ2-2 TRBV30 TGTGCCTGGAGTGTACGAGGGGGAGTTGGCACCGGGGAGCTGTTTTTT CAWSVRGGVGTGELFF
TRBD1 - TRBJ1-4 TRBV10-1 TGCGCCAGCAGTGATAAGGGGGCAGATGAAAAACTGTTTTTT CASSDKGADEKLFF
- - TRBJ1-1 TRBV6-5 TGTGCCAGCAGTTTTCCGGGCGTTGAAGCTTTCTTT CASSFPGVEAFF
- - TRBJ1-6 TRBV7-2 TGTGCCAGCAGCTTGGGAGACCGGCCCCTCCACTTT CASSLGDRPLHF
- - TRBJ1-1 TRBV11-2 TGTGCCAGCAGCTTCGGGTACACTGAAGCTTTCTTT CASSFGYTEAFF
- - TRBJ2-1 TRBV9 TGTGCCAGCAGCGTTGGACCCAGAAACAATGAGCAGTTCTTC CASSVGPRNNEQFF
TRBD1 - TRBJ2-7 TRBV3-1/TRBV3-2 TGTGCCAGCAGCCAGACAGACAGGGTTACCTACGAGCAGTACTTC CASSQTDRVTYEQYF
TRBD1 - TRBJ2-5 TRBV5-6 TGTGCCAGCAGCTTGGGACAGGGGTTTAGAGAGACCCAGTACTTC CASSLGQGFRETQYF
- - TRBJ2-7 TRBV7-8 TGTGCCAGCAGCTTAGGCAGGTCAGGCTCCTACGAGCAGTACTTC CASSLGRSGSYEQYF
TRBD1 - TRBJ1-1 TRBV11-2 TGTGCCAGCAGCCCAGTGACAGGGCCGAACACTGAAGCTTTCTTT CASSPVTGPNTEAFF
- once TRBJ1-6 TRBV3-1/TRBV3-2 TGTGCCAGCAGCGCTGCCGACAGTTGGTCACCCCTCCACTTT CASSAADSWSPLHF
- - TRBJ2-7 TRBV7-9 TGTGTCAGCAGCCCCCCTGCAGGGATCTACGAGCAGTACTTC CVSSPPAGIYEQYF
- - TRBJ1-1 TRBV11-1 TGTGCCAGCAGCTTAAGGCCGGGTACTAATGAAGCTTTCTTT CASSLRPGTNEAFF
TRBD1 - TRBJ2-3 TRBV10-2 TGCGCCAGCAGTGAGCAGGGGGCGCAGACAGATACGCAGTATTTT CASSEQGAQTDTQYF
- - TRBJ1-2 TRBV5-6 TGTGCCAGCAGCTTGTATGGCGGGGGCTATGGCTACACCTTC CASSLYGGGYGYTF
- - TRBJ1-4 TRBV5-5 TGTGCCAGCAGCTTTGGTACCGTCAATGAAAAACTGTTTTTT CASSFGTVNEKLFF
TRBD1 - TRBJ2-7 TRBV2 TGTGCCAGCATTTCGGGGGACAGGGGGCTGTCCGAGCAGTACTTC CASISGDRGLSEQYF
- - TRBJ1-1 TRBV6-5 TGTGCCAGCAGTTACTCAGGCGGGCTGGATGACACTGAAGCTTTCTTT CASSYSGGLDDTEAFF
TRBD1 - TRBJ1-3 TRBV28 TGTGCCAGCACTTACGGGACAGGGGGATCGGAATTTGGAAACACCATATATTTT CASTYGTGGSEFGNTIYF
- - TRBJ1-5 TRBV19 TGTGCCAGTAGTATCAACAGGGCCTTTGATCCCCAGCATTTT CASSINRAFDPQHF
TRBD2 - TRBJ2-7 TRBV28 TGTGCCAGCAGTTCGATCGGTGCGGGAGGGTTCTACGAGCAGTACTTC CASSSIGAGGFYEQYF
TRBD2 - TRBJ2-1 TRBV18 TGTGCCAGCTCACCAAGCGGGAGGCCCTACAATGAGCAGTTCTTC CASSPSGRPYNEQFF
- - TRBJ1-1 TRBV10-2 TGCGCCAGCAGTGAGCTGGGGTTGGATACTGAAGCTTTCTTT CASSELGLDTEAFF
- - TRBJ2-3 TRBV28 TGTGCCAGCAGTTCCTCCAGCACAGATACGCAGTATTTT CASSSSSTDTQYF
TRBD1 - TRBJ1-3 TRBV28 TGTGCCAGCAGGACGCCGGGACAGCAAAACACCATATATTTT CASRTPGQQNTIYF
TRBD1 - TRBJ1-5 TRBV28 TGTGCCAGCAGGACCCGACAGGGAGGTTTCGATAGCAATCAGCCCCAGCATTTT CASRTRQGGFDSNQPQHF
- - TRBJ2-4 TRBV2 TGTGCCAGCAGTGAGGTATACATTCAGTACTTC CASSEVYIQYF
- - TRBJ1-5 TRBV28 TGTGCCAGCAGTTTAGATTCGGTGGTCCAGCATTTT CASSLDSVVQHF
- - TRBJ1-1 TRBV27 TGTGCCAGTAAGGTGGGGGCGGGGGGGAACACTGAAGCTTTCTTT CASKVGAGGNTEAFF
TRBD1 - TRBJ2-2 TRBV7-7 TGTGCTAGCAGCCGGGGACAGGGGGCTATCGGGGAGCTGTTTTTT CASSRGQGAIGELFF
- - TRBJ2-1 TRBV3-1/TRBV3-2 TGTGCCAGCAGCCTTGGACGGAGCTCCTACAATGAGCAGTTCTTC CASSLGRSSYNEQFF